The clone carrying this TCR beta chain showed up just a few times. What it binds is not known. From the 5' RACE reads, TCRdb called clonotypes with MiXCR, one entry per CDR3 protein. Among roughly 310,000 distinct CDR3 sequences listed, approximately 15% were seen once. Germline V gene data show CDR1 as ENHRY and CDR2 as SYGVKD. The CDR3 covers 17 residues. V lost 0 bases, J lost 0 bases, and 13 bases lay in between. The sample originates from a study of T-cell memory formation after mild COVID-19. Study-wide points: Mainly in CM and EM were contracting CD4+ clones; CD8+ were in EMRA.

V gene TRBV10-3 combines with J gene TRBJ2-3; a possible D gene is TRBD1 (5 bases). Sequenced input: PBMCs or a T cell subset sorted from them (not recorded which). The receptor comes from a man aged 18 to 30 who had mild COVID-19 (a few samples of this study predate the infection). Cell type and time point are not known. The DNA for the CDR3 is TGTGCCATCAGTGAGTCTGGGGCCGAACCTAGCACAGATACGCAGTATTTT. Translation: CAISESGAEPSTDTQYF.